These 17 T cell receptor beta chains originate from one sample sequenced in a study of T-cell reconstitution after alpha-beta-depleted transplantation in children. Researchers prepared the TCRbeta library using unique molecular identifiers, the study reports. Each CDR3 protein gets one entry after TCRdb re-called the PCR reads with MiXCR. The table lists some 500,000 distinct CDR3 sequences, 18% of them singletons. Sequencing used PBMCs from the stem cell graft donor, obtained from the stem cell graft. All receptors derive from a human donor who donated a stem cell graft to a child with acute lymphoblastic leukemia.

This chain joins TRBV6-2 or TRBV6-3 and TRBJ2-6, with D possibly matching TRBD1 (6 bases). Trimming took off 4 bases at V and 2 bases at J, with 12 bases between the two ends. Germline CDR1 is MNHEY and CDR2 is SVGEGT. There are 16 residues in the CDR3. CDR3 loop: CASSLGQIPGANVLTF. The CDR3 DNA reads TGTGCCAGCAGTTTAGGACAGATCCCTGGGGCCAACGTCCTGACTTTC.

This clonotype was counted only a few times. The gene calls are TRBV5-1 and TRBJ2-1, with D possibly TRBD1 on 5 matching bases. This CDR3 has 15 amino acids. CDR1 and CDR2 (germline): SGHRS, YFSETQ. V lost 0 bases and J lost 10, with 17 bases in between. CDR3: CASSLGAGKEWEQFF. CDR3 coding DNA: TGCGCCAGCAGCTTGGGAGCAGGGAAGGAGTGGGAGCAGTTCTTC.

This chain connects TRBV12-3 or TRBV12-4 to TRBJ2-7; 12 bases line up with TRBD1. V lost 6 bases, J lost 4 bases, and 4 bases stayed unmatched. The CDR3 contains 14 residues. The CDR3 DNA sequence: TGTGCCAGCAGGGGACAGGGGGCGGGTTACGAGCAGTACTTC. Translation: CASRGQGAGYEQYF.

The genes are TRBV9 and TRBJ1-1; a weak D match, TRBD1 (5 bases). With 4 bases removed from V and 5 bases from J, the gap between germline ends came to 15 bases. Germline V gene lookup returns CDR1 SGDLS and CDR2 YYNGEE. The CDR3 spans 14 residues. The CDR3 protein is CASSNTGDRTEAFF. CDR3 in DNA: TGTGCCAGCAGCAACACGGGGGATCGAACTGAAGCTTTCTTT.

This chain links TRBV20-1 with TRBJ2-7; no reliable D call. The germline V gene encodes CDR1 DFQATT and CDR2 SNEGSKA (reference sequence). V was clipped by 2 bases and J by 0 bases, with 8 bases between them. The CDR3 has 13 amino acids. The CDR3 protein is CSARYTHSYEQYF. The CDR3 nucleotides are TGCAGTGCTAGATACACCCACTCCTACGAGCAGTACTTC.

Many counts were recorded for this clonotype. The V gene is TRBV3-1, the J gene TRBJ1-2; 8 bases are shared with TRBD1. The CDR3 covers 14 residues. Germline assignment: CDR1 LGHDT and CDR2 YNNKEL (reference sequence). Unmatched junction bases numbered 5, after V lost 4 bases and J lost 4 bases. The CDR3 DNA follows: TGTGCCAGCAGCCCAGGGGGCCCGCTCTATGGCTACACCTTC. Its protein is CASSPGGPLYGYTF.

V gene TRBV27 combines with J gene TRBJ2-4, with 7 positions matching TRBD2. The CDR3 has 16 residues. Trimming removed 5 bases from V and 0 bases from J; junction bases left unmatched: 7. Germline V gene sequence: CDR1 MNHEY, CDR2 SMNVEV (reference sequence). CDR3 sequence (DNA): TGTGCCAGCAGTCTCAGAGCGGGACTAGCCAAAAACATTCAGTACTTC. Translation gives CASSLRAGLAKNIQYF.

This clonotype was recorded many times. The chain joins TRBV20-1 to TRBJ2-7; 11 bases agree with TRBD2. CDR3 size: 13 residues. Germline V gives CDR1 DFQATT, CDR2 SNEGSKA (reference sequence). V was pared by 6 bases and J by 10 bases, with 11 bases of the junction left unmatched. The CDR3 DNA reads TGCAGTGCGGGGGGACTAGCGGATCCCCACCAGTACTTC. Protein: CSAGGLADPHQYF.

This clonotype was detected only a few times. The chain links TRBV5-6 to TRBJ2-5; D assignment may be TRBD1 or TRBD2 (5 bases each). Trimming left V 1 base short and J 4 bases short, with 11 bases between. The germline V gene has CDR1 SGHDT and CDR2 YYEEEE. There are 14 residues in the CDR3. This CDR3 reads CASSLSAGTETQYF. CDR3 nucleotide sequence: TGTGCCAGCAGCTTGTCGGCAGGGACAGAGACCCAGTACTTC.

The chain links TRBV6-5 to TRBJ2-7, with 11 bases matching TRBD2. After removal of 5 bases from V and 0 bases from J, the junction contained 9 bases not matched to a gene. The CDR3 totals 17 residues. Germline lookup yields CDR1 MNHEY and CDR2 SVGAGI. The CDR3 region has the DNA TGTGCCAGCAGTCAGCCGGGACTAGCGGCTAGCTCCTACGAGCAGTACTTC. This codes for CASSQPGLAASSYEQYF.

The rearrangement links TRBV20-1 to TRBJ2-7, with 7 bases aligning to TRBD2. The J segment lost 4 bases and the V segment lost 2 bases, leaving 11 bases of the junction unmatched. Germline lookup yields CDR1 DFQATT and CDR2 SNEGSKA (reference sequence). This CDR3 spans 15 amino acids. CDR3 DNA: TGCAGTGCTAGACCAGGGTGGGGAGGGGATTACGAGCAGTACTTC. This translates into CSARPGWGGDYEQYF.

This clonotype was observed a few times. The chain employs TRBV3-1 and TRBJ2-5; 9 bases are shared with TRBD2. CDR1 is LGHDT and CDR2 is YNNKEL in the germline V gene (reference sequence). This CDR3 is 18 amino acids long. V gave up 1 base and J gave up 3 bases; unmatched junction bases: 12. Here the CDR3 DNA reads TGTGCCAGCAGCCAAGGGAAAATTAAGCTAGCGGGAAAAGAGACCCAGTACTTC. It specifies CASSQGKIKLAGKETQYF.

This chain connects TRBV20-1 to TRBJ2-1; D possibly corresponds to TRBD2 (6 bases). CDR3 length: 14 residues. CDR1 and CDR2 (germline): DFQATT, SNEGSKA (reference sequence). V shed 6 bases and J shed 7 bases, with 19 bases lying between them. The CDR3 bases are TGCAGTGCCATTCCCGGGAGCGCGGATAATGAGCAGTTCTTC. This translates into CSAIPGSADNEQFF.

This clonotype was counted a few times. The chain recombines TRBV7-9 with TRBJ2-3; possibly TRBD2 for D (6 bases). The V and J ends lost 5 bases and 15 bases respectively, with 15 bases between them. The CDR3 has 11 residues. The germline V gene has CDR1 SEHNR and CDR2 FQNEAQ (reference sequence). Written as DNA, the CDR3 is TGTGCCAGCAGCATGGAGGGTCCCTCCTATTTT. Its translation is CASSMEGPSYF.

This clonotype was found a few times. This chain joins TRBV11-1 and TRBJ1-1; no definite D call. Deletions cut 3 bases from V and 1 base from J, with 21 bases between. This CDR3 contains 18 residues. CDR1 and CDR2 from the germline V gene are SGHAT and FQDESV (reference sequence). The CDR3 DNA reads TGTGCCAGCAGCTTTAGAAAGCCGGGGAGAGAGAGGAACACTGAAGCTTTCTTT. Its translation: CASSFRKPGRERNTEAFF.

The chain joins TRBV28 to TRBJ2-3; TRBD2 matches 13 bases. This CDR3 region has 16 residues. Germline V gene sequence: CDR1 MDHEN, CDR2 SYDVKM. V gave up 5 bases and J gave up 5 bases; unmatched junction bases: 7. CDR3 sequence (DNA): TGTGCCAGCAGTCAGTTTACTAGCGGGAGGGGAGATACGCAGTATTTT. This sequence encodes CASSQFTSGRGDTQYF.

There are a few counts of this clonotype. This chain uses TRBV12-3 or TRBV12-4 with TRBJ2-7, with D possibly being TRBD1 (6 bases). Trimming took 3 bases from V and 3 from J, leaving 12 bases between them. The CDR3 is 14 residues long. CDR3 residues: CASSFPGDGYEQYF. The CDR3, as DNA: TGTGCCAGCAGTTTTCCAGGGGATGGCTACGAGCAGTACTTC.